A selection of T cell receptor beta chains follows, all from one sample in a study of T cell responses to AZD1222 COVID-19 vaccine. The data were produced by immunoSEQ multiplex PCR, yet TCRdb's version contains in-frame clones alone and is incomplete. There are about 60,000 clones in the sample; about three quarters occur only once, and roughly 4% lies in the top ten. Source: peripheral blood, taken 28 days after the second AZD1222 dose. These receptor sequences come from an adult who received the AZD1222 COVID-19 vaccine. CDR3s include the opening cysteine and the closing phenylalanine or tryptophan. The D gene is left open where the match is weak. Clone sizes are given selectively: once, few, many, or a class where the clone is expanded.

NA	NA	TRBJ2-6	TRBV19	CASSISHSGANVLTF	TGTGCCAGTAGTATTTCGCACTCTGGGGCCAACGTCCTGACTTTC
TRBD1	few	TRBJ1-2	TRBV14	CASSQEGTGHAGYTF	TGTGCCAGCAGCCAAGAAGGGACAGGCCACGCCGGCTACACCTTC
NA	NA	TRBJ1-1	TRBV2	CASSGGYTEAFF	TGTGCCAGCAGCGGGGGATATACTGAAGCTTTCTTT
TRBD1	NA	TRBJ2-5	TRBV6-1	CASSEAKQGARETQYF	TGTGCCAGCAGTGAAGCGAAACAGGGGGCGAGGGAGACCCAGTACTTC
NA	NA	TRBJ1-1	TRBV7-8	CASSLASITEAFF	TGTGCCAGCAGCTTAGCTTCTATCACTGAAGCTTTCTTT
NA	NA	TRBJ1-2	TRBV3-1/TRBV3-2	CASSQDWAGDTGYTF	TGTGCCAGCAGTCAAGACTGGGCCGGGGATACTGGCTACACCTTC
NA	NA	TRBJ2-1	TRBV9	CASSVEMAGATSYNEQFF	TGTGCCAGCAGCGTAGAAATGGCGGGGGCGACCTCCTACAATGAGCAGTTCTTC
TRBD2	NA	TRBJ2-1	TRBV19	CASSMSAGPSYNEQFF	TGTGCCAGTAGTATGTCAGCGGGGCCTTCCTACAATGAGCAGTTCTTC
NA	NA	TRBJ2-5	TRBV7-2	CASSLAPFWVGETQYF	TGTGCCAGCAGCTTAGCGCCCTTTTGGGTGGGGGAGACCCAGTACTTC
TRBD1	NA	TRBJ1-4	TRBV28	CASSEGQGMGNEKLFF	TGTGCCAGCAGTGAGGGACAGGGGATGGGCAATGAAAAACTGTTTTTT
NA	NA	TRBJ2-1	TRBV6-2/TRBV6-3	CASRLYNEQFF	TGTGCCAGCCGCCTCTACAATGAGCAGTTCTTC
TRBD1	NA	TRBJ1-5	TRBV19	CASSMARGNQPQHF	TGTGCCAGTAGTATGGCCAGGGGGAATCAGCCCCAGCATTTT
NA	NA	TRBJ1-6	TRBV2	CASSEEFPITSPLHF	TGTGCCAGCAGTGAGGAGTTTCCCATTACATCACCCCTCCACTTT
TRBD1	NA	TRBJ1-1	TRBV20-1	CRGTANTEAFF	TGCAGGGGGACAGCGAACACTGAAGCTTTCTTT
NA	NA	TRBJ1-5	TRBV6-5	CASTKELGLQPQHF	TGTGCCAGCACCAAAGAACTGGGTCTGCAGCCCCAGCATTTT
TRBD1	NA	TRBJ1-1	TRBV5-6	CASSWRTGLNTEAFF	TGTGCCAGCAGCTGGAGGACAGGGTTGAATACTGAAGCTTTCTTT
TRBD2	NA	TRBJ2-2	TRBV6-1	CASSEVGGLDTGELFF	TGTGCCAGCAGTGAAGTGGGGGGGTTAGACACCGGGGAGCTGTTTTTT